This T cell receptor (beta chain) was identified during a study of blood T cell repertoires in COVID-19. Across the study: Acute and convalescent COVID-19 specimens originated in the United States, Italy and Spain. PBMCs, B-cell-depleted T cells, or T cells were the source of the cDNA or gDNA that made up the material.

Clinical histories supplied by participants themselves formed the basis of cohort assignment. CDR1 and CDR2 (germline): KGHSH, LQKENI. The CDR3 extends over 15 amino acids. With V trimmed by 3 bases and J by 6 bases, 10 bases remained unmatched. The protocol was immunoSEQ multiplex PCR, while the TCRdb copy is restricted to in-frame clones and leaves out a portion. The data contain some 430,000 clones, 90% of them singletons. The sample consisted of PBMCs or T cells enriched from blood (not recorded which). This receptor was identified in a man between 18 and 29 years old who had recovered from COVID-19. V and J are TRBV18 and TRBJ1-2, with 7 bases identical to TRBD1. The DNA for the CDR3 is TGTGCCAGCTCACCCGTTACAGGGGAGCTAAATGGCTACACCTTC. This codes for CASSPVTGELNGYTF.